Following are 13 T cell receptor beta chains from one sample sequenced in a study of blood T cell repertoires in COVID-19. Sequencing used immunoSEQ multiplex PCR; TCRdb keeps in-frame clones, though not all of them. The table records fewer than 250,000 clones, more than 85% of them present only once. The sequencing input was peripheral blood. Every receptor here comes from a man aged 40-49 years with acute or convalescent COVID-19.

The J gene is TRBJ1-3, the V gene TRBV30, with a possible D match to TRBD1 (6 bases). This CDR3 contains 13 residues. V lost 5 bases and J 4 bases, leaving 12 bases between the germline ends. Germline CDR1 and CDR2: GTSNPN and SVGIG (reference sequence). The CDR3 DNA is TGTGCCTGGGACACAGGGTTCGGAAACACCATATATTTT. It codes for CAWDTGFGNTIYF.

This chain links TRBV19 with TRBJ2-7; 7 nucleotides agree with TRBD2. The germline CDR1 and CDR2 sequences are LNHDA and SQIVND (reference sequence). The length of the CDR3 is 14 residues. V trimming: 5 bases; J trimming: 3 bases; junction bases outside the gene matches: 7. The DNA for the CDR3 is TGTGCCAGTAGTCTCCAGCGGGGCGGCTACGAGCAGTACTTC. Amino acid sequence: CASSLQRGGYEQYF.

This CDR3 is CASSLGAGANVLTF. The CDR3 DNA sequence: TGTGCCAGCAGCTTAGGGGCCGGGGCCAACGTCCTGACTTTC. This rearrangement joins TRBV7-8 to TRBJ2-6; D not resolved. Germline V gives CDR1 SGHVS, CDR2 FQNEAQ. The CDR3 covers 14 residues. V was shortened by 1 base and J by 4 bases, with 5 bases between the two germline ends.

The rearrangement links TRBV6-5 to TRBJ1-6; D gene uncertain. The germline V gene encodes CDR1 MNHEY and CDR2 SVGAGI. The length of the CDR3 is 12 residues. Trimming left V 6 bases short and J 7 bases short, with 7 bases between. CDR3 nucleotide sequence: TGTGCCAGCAGGGTACTAAATTCACCCCTCCACTTT. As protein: CASRVLNSPLHF.

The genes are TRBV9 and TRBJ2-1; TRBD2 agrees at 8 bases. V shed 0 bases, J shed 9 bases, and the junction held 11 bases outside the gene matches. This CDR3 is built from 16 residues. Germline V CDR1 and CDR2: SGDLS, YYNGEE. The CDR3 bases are TGTGCCAGCAGCGTAGGTCGGGGGGGGCCTCCCAGTGAGCAGTTCTTC. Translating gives CASSVGRGGPPSEQFF.

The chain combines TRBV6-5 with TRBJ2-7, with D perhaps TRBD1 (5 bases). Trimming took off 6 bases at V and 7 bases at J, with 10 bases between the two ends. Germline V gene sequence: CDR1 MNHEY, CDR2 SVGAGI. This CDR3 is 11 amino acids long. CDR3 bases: TGTGCCAGCAGCCAGGGTAGGGAGCAGTACTTC. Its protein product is CASSQGREQYF.

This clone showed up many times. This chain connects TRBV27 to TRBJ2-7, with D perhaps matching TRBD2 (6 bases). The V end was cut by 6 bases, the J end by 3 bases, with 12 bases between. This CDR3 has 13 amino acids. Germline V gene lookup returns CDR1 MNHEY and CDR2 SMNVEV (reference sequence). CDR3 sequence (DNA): TGTGCCAGCAGCCCCGGGACTTACTACGAGCAGTACTTC. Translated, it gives CASSPGTYYEQYF.

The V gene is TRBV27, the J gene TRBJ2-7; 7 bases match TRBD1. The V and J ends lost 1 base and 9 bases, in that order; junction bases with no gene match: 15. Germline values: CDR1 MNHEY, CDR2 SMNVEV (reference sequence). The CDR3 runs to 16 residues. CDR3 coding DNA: TGTGCCAGCAGTTTATACTCGACAGGGAATGGTGTACGGCAGTACTTC. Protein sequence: CASSLYSTGNGVRQYF.

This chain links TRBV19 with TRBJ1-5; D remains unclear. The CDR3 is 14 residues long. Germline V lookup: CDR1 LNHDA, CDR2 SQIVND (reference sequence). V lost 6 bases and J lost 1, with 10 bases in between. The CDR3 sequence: CASRDAVSNQPQHF. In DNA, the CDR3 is TGTGCCAGTAGAGATGCAGTAAGCAATCAGCCCCAGCATTTT.

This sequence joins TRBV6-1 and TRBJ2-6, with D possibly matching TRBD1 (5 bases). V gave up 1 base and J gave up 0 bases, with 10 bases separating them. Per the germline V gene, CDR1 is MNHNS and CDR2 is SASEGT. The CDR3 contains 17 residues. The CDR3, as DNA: TGTGCCAGCAGTGAAGAGACAGTTTACTCTGGGGCCAACGTCCTGACTTTC. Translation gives CASSEETVYSGANVLTF.

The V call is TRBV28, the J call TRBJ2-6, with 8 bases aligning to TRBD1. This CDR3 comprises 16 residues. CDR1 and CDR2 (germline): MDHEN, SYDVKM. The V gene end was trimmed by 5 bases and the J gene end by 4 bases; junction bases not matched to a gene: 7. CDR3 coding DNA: TGTGCCAGCAGTAAGTGGGGACAGGAGGGGGCCAACGTCCTGACTTTC. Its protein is CASSKWGQEGANVLTF.

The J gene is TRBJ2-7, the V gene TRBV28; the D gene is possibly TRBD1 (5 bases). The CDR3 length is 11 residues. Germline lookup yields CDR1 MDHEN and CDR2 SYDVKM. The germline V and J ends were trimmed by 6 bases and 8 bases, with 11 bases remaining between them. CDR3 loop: CASSPRVQQYF. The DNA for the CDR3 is TGTGCCAGCAGCCCCAGGGTACAGCAGTACTTC.

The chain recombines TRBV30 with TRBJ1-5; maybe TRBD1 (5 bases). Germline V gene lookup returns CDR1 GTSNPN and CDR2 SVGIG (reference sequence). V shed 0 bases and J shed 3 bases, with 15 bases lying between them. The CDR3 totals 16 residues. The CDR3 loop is CAWSVSAGPLNQPQHF. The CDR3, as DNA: TGTGCCTGGAGTGTAAGCGCGGGACCACTCAATCAGCCCCAGCATTTT.